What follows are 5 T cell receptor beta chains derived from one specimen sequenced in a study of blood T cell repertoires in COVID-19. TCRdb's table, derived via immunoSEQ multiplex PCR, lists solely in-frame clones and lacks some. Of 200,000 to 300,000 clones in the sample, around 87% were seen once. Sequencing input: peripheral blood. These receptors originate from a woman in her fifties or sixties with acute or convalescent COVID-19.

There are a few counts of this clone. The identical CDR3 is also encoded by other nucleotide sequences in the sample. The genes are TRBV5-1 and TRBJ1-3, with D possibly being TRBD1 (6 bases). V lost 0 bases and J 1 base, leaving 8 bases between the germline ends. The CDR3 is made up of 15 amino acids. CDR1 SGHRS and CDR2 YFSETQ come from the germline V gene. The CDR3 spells CASSLEGGSGNTIYF. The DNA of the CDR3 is TGCGCCAGCAGCTTGGAAGGGGGTTCTGGAAACACCATATATTTT.

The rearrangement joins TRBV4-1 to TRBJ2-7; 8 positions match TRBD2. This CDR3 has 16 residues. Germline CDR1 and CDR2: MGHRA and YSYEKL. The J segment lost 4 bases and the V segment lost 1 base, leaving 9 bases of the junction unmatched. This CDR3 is CASSQGLLADRYEQYF. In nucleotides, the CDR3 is TGCGCCAGCAGCCAAGGTCTACTAGCGGACCGTTACGAGCAGTACTTC.

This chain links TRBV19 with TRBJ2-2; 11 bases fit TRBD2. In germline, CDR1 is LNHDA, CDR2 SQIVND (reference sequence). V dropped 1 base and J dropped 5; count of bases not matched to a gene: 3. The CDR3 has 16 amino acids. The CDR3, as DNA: TGTGCCAGTAGTATAGCGCGACTAGCGGGAACCGGGGAGCTGTTTTTT. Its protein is CASSIARLAGTGELFF.

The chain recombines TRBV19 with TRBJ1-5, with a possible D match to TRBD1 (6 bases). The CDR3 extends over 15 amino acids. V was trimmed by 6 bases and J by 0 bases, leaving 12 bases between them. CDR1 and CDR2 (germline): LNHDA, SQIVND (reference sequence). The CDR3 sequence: CASRETGYSNQPQHF. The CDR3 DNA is TGTGCCAGTAGGGAGACAGGTTATAGCAATCAGCCCCAGCATTTT.

The CDR3 here is CASSPRSTSGNEQFF. The CDR3 DNA sequence: TGTGCCAGCAGTCCCCGGTCCACTAGCGGGAATGAGCAGTTCTTC. The chain is built from TRBV2 and TRBJ2-1; TRBD2 aligns across 9 bases. The ends lost 5 bases at V and 7 bases at J; junction bases unmatched: 9. The germline V gene encodes CDR1 SNHLY and CDR2 FYNNEI. This CDR3 contains 15 residues.